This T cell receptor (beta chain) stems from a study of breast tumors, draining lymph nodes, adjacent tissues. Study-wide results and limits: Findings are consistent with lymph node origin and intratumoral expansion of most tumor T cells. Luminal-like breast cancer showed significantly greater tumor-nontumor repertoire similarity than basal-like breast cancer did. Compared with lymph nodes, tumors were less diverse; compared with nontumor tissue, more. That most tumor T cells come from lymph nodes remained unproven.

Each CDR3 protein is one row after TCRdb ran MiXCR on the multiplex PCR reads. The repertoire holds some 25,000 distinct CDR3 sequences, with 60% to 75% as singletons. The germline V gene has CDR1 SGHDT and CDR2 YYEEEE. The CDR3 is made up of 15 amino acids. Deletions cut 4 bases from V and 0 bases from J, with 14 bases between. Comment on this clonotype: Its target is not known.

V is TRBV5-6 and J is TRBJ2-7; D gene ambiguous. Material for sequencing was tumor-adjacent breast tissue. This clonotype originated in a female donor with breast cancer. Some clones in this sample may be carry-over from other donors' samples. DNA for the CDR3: TGTGCCAGCAGCCACCTATACCGAAGCTCCTACGAGCAGTACTTC. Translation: CASSHLYRSSYEQYF.